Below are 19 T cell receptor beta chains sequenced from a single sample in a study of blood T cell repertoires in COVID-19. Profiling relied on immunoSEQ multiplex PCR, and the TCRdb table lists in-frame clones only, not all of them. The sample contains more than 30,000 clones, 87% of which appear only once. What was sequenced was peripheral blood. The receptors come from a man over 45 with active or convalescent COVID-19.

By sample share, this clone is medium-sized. Here the CDR3 reads CASSPQGGTHNEQFF. DNA for the CDR3: TGTGCCAGCTCGCCCCAGGGGGGTACCCATAATGAGCAGTTCTTC. V usage is TRBV18 and J usage is TRBJ2-1; D possibly corresponds to TRBD1 (7 bases). The CDR3 consists of 15 residues. Trimming cost V 6 bases and J 7 bases, with 19 bases left between them. Germline values: CDR1 KGHSH, CDR2 LQKENI. Full variable domain (rest looked up from reference TRBV18 and TRBJ2-1): NAGVMQNPRHLVRRRGQEARLRCSPMKGHSHVYWYRQLPEEGLKFMVYLQKENIIDESGMPKERFSAEFPKEGPSILRIQQVVRGDSAAYFCASSPQGGTHNEQFFGPGTRLTVL.

CDR3 DNA sequence: TGTGCCAGCAGGGGCATCACCTATAATTCACCCCTCCACTTT. As protein: CASRGITYNSPLHF. The chain recombines TRBV6-5 with TRBJ1-6; no definite D call. V lost 6 bases to trimming and J lost 2 bases, with 8 bases between them. The CDR3 runs to 14 residues. CDR1 is MNHEY and CDR2 is SVGAGI in the germline V gene.

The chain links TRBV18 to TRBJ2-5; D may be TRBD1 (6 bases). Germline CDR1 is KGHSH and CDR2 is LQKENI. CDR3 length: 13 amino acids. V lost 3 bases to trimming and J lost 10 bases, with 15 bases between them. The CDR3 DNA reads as TGTGCCAGCTCACCCGGGACACCCGGGGACCAGTACTTC. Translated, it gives CASSPGTPGDQYF.

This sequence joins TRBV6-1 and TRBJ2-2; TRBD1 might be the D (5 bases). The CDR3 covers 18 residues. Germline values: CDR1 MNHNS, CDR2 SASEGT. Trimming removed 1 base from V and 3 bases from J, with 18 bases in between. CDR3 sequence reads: CASSEGRQHNFYTGELFF. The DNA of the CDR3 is TGTGCCAGCAGTGAAGGGCGACAGCACAATTTTTACACCGGGGAGCTGTTTTTT.

CDR3 in amino acids: CASSFTRQAFFSSYNEQFF. CDR3 sequence (DNA): TGTGCCAGCAGCTTTACGAGACAGGCCTTTTTCAGCTCCTACAATGAGCAGTTCTTC. The chain uses TRBV5-4 and TRBJ2-1; tentatively, D is TRBD1 (6 bases). Germline CDR1 reads SGHNT; CDR2 reads YYREEE (reference sequence). The CDR3 has 19 residues. V lost 2 bases and J lost 0, with 21 bases in between. The full variable domain, in which reference TRBV5-4 and TRBJ2-1 provide the parts outside the CDR3, is ETGVTQSPTHLIKTRGQQVTLRCSSQSGHNTVSWYQQALGQGPQFIFQYYREEENGRGNFPPRFSGLQFPNYSSELNVNALELDDSALYLCASSFTRQAFFSSYNEQFFGPGTRLTVL.

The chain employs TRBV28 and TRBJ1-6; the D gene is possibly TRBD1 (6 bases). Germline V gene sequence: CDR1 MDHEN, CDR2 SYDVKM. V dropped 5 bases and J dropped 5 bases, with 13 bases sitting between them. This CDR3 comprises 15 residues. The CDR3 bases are TGTGCCAGCAGTCTTGACAGGTTGAATAATTCACCCCTCCACTTT. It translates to CASSLDRLNNSPLHF.

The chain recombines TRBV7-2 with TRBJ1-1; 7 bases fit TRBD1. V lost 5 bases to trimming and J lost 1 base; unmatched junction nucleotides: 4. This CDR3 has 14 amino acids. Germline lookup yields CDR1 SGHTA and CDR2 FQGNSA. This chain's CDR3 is CASSPDRANTEAFF. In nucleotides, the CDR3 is TGTGCCAGCAGCCCAGACAGGGCGAACACTGAAGCTTTCTTT.

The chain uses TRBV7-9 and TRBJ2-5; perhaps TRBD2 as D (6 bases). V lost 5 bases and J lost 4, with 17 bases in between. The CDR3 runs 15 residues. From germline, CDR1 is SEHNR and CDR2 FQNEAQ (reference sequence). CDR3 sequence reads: CASSAGWTGRETQYF. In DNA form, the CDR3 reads TGTGCCAGCAGCGCTGGTTGGACCGGGAGAGAGACCCAGTACTTC.

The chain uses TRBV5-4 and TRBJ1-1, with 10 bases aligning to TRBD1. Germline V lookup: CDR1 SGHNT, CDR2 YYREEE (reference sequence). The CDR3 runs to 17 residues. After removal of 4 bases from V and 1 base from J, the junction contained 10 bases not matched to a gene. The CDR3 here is CASSATLGTGENTEAFF. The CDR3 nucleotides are TGTGCCAGCAGCGCGACGCTTGGGACAGGGGAGAACACTGAAGCTTTCTTT.

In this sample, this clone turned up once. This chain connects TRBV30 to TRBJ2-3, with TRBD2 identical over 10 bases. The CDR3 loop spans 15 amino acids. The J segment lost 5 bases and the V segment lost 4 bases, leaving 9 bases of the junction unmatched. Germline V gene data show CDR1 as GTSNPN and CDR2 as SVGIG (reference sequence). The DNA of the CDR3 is TGTGCCTGGATCGCGGGACTAGCGAGGGGAGATACGCAGTATTTT. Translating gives CAWIAGLARGDTQYF.

The CDR3 here is CASKVIGQEKLFF. CDR3 coding DNA: TGTGCCAGTAAGGTAATTGGGCAGGAAAAACTGTTTTTT. The chain combines TRBV19 with TRBJ1-4; D remains ambiguous. The V and J ends lost 7 bases and 8 bases respectively, with 14 bases between them. CDR3 length: 13 residues. Germline V CDR1 and CDR2: LNHDA, SQIVND (reference sequence).

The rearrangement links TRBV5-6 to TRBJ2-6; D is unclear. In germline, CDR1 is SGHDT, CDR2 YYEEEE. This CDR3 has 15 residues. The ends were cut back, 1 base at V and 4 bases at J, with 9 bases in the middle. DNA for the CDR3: TGTGCCAGCAGCTTGATCTTGTTGGGGGCCAACGTCCTGACTTTC. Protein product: CASSLILLGANVLTF.

The CDR3 DNA is TGTGCCAGCAGTTCCGCTAGCGGGAGCCGCAATGAGCAGTTCTTC. It encodes CASSSASGSRNEQFF. This chain connects TRBV28 to TRBJ2-1; 10 nucleotides line up with TRBD2. There are 15 residues in the CDR3. V lost 4 bases and J lost 6; bases outside the gene matches: 6. Per the germline V gene, CDR1 is MDHEN and CDR2 is SYDVKM.

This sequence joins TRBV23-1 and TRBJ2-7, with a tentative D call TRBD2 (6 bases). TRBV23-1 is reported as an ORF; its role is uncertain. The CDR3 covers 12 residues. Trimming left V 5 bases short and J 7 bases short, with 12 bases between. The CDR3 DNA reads TGCGCCAGCAGTGCGAGACTAGAAGAGCAGTACGTC. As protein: CASSARLEEQYV.

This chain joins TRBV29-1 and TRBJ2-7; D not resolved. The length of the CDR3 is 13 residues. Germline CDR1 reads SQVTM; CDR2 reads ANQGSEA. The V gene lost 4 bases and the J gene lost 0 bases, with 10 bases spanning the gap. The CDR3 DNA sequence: TGCAGCGTTGTAGGCGGCAGCTCCTACGAGCAGTACTTC. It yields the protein CSVVGGSSYEQYF.

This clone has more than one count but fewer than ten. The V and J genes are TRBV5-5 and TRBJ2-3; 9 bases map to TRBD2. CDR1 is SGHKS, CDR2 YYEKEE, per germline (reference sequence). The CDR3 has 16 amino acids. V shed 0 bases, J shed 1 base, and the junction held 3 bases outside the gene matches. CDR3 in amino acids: CASSLASSGGTDTQYF. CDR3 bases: TGTGCCAGCAGCTTGGCCTCTAGCGGGGGCACAGATACGCAGTATTTT.

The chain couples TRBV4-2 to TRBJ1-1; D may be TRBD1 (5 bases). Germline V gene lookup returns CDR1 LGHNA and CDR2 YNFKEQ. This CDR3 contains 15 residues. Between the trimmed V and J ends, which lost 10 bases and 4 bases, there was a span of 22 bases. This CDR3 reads CAISLGDSGGTEAFF. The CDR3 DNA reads TGTGCCATCTCGTTGGGGGACTCGGGGGGCACTGAAGCTTTCTTT.

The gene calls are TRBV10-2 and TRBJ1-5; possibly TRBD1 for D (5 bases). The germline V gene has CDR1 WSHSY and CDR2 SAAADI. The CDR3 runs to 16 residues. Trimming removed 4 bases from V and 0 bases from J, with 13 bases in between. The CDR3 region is CASSGTGPYSNQPQHF. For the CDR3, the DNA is TGCGCCAGCAGTGGAACAGGCCCTTATAGCAATCAGCCCCAGCATTTT.

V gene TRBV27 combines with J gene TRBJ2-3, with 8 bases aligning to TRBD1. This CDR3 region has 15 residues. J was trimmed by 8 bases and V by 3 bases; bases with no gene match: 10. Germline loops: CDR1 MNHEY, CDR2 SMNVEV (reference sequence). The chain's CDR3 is CASSLDTGGRATQYF. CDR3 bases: TGTGCCAGCAGTTTGGACACAGGGGGAAGAGCTACGCAGTATTTT.